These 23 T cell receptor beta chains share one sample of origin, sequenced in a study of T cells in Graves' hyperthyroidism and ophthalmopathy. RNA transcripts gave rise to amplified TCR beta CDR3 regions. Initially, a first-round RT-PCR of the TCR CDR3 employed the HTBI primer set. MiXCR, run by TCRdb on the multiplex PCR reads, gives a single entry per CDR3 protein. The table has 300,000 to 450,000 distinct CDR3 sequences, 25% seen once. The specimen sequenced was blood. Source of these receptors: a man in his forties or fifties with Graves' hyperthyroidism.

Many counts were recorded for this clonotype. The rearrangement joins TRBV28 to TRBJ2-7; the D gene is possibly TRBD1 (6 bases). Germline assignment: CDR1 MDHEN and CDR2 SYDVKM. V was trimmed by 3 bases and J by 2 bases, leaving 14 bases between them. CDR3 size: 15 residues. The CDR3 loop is CASSFGRGGTYEQYF. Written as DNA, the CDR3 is TGTGCCAGCAGTTTCGGCAGGGGCGGCACCTACGAGCAGTACTTC.

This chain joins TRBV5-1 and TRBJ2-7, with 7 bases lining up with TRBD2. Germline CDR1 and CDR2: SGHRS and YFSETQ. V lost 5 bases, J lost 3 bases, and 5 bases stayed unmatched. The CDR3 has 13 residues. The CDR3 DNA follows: TGCGCCAGCAGTTGGAGCGGGAACTACGAGCAGTACTTC. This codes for CASSWSGNYEQYF.

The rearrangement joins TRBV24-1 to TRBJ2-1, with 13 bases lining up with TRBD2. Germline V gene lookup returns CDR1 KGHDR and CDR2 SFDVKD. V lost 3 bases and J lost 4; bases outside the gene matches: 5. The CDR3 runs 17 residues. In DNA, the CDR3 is TGTGCCACCAGTGATACTGGACTAGCGGGGGTATACAATGAGCAGTTCTTC. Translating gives CATSDTGLAGVYNEQFF.

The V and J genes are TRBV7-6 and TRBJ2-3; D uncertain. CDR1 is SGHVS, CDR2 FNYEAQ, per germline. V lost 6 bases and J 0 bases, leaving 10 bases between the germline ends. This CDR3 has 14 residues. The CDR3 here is CASSLLPSTDTQYF. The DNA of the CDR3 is TGTGCCAGCAGTCTTCTCCCTAGCACAGATACGCAGTATTTT. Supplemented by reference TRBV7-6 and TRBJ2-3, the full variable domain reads GAGVSQSPRYKVTKRGQDVALRCDPISGHVSLYWYRQALGQGPEFLTYFNYEAQQDKSGLPNDRFSAERPEGSISTLTIQRTEQRDSAMYRCASSLLPSTDTQYFGPGTRLTVL.

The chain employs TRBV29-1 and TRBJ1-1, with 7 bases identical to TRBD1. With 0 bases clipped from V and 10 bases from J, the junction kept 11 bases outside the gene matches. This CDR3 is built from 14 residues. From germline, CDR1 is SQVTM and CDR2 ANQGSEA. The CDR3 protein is CSVEDRRTGFRAFF. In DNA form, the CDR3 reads TGCAGCGTTGAAGATAGGAGGACAGGTTTCAGAGCTTTCTTT.

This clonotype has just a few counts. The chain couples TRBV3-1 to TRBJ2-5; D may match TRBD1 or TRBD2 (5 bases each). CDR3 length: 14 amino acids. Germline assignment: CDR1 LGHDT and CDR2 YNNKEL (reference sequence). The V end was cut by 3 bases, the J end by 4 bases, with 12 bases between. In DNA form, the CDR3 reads TGTGCCAGCAGCCAGGGGCGGGCGGGAGAGACCCAGTACTTC. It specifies CASSQGRAGETQYF.

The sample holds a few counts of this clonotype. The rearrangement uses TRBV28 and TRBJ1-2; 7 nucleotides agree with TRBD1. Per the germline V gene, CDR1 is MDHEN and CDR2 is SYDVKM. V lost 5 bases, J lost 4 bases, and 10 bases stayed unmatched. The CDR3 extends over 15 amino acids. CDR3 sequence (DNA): TGTGCCAGCAGTCTAATCGGGACAGCCGGCTATGGCTACACCTTC. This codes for CASSLIGTAGYGYTF.

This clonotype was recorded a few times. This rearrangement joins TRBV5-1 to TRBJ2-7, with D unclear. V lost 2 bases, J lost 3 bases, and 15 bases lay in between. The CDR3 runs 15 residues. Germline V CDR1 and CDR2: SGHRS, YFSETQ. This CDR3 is CASSFGVLGDYEQYF. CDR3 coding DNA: TGCGCCAGCAGCTTTGGCGTTCTCGGAGACTACGAGCAGTACTTC.

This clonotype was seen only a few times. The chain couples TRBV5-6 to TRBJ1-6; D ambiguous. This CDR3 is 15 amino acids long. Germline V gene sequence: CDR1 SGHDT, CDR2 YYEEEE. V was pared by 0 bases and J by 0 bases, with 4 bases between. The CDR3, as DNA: TGTGCCAGCAGCTTGGAGTTCTCCTATAATTCACCCCTCCACTTT. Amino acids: CASSLEFSYNSPLHF.

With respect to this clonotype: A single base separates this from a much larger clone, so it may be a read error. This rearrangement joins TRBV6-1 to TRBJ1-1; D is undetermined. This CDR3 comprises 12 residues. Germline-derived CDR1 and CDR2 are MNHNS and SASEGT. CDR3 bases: TGTGCCAGCAGGAAAATGAACACTGAAGCTTCCTTT. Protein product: CASRKMNTEASF.

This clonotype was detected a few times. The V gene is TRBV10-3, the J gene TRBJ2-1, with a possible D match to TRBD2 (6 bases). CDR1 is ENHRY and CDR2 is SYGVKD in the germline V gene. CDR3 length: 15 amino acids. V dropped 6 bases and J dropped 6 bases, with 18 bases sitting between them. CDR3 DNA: TGTGCCATCAGCGGAGGGACTTCCATCGGCAATGAGCAGTTCTTC. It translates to CAISGGTSIGNEQFF.

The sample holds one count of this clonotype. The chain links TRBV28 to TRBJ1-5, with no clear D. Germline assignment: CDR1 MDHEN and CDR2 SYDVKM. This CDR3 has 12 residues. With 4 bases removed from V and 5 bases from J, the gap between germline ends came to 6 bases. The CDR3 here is CASSSSYQPQHF. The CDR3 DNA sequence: TGTGCCAGCAGTTCCTCGTATCAGCCCCAGCATTTT.

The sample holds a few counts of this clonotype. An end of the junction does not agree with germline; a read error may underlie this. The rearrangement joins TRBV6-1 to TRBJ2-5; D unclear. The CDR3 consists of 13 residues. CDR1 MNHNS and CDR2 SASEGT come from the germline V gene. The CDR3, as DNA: TGTGCCAGCAGGGAAGACGGGTCGAAGACCCAGTACTTC. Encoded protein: CASREDGSKTQYF.

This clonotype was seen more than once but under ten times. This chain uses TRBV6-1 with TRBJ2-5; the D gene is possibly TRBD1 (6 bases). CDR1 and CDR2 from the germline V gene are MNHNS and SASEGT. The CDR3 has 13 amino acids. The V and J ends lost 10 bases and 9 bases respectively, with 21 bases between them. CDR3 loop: CATTQSTGLAQYF. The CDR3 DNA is TGTGCCACAACCCAATCGACAGGTCTGGCCCAGTACTTC.

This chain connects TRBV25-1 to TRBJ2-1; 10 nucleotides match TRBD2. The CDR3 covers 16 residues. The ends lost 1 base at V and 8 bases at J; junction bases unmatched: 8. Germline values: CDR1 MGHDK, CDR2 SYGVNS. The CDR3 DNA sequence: TGTGCCAGCAGTGAATGGCTAGCGGGAGATGCCTATGAGCAGTTCTTC. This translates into CASSEWLAGDAYEQFF.

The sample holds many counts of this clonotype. CDR3 sequence reads: CASSQGVSSYNEQFF. Here the CDR3 DNA reads TGTGCCAGCAGCCAAGGAGTGAGCTCCTACAATGAGCAGTTCTTC. This sequence joins TRBV3-1 and TRBJ2-1; D gene uncertain. Per the germline V gene, CDR1 is LGHDT and CDR2 is YNNKEL (reference sequence). CDR3 size: 15 residues. V was cut by 1 base and J by 0 bases, with 7 bases left in between.

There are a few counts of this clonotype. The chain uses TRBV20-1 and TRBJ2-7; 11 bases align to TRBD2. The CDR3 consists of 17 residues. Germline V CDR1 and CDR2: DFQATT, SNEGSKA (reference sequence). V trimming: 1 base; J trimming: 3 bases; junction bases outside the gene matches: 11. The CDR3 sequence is CSARGNQGLADFYEQYF. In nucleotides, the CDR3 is TGCAGTGCTAGAGGAAATCAGGGACTAGCGGATTTCTACGAGCAGTACTTC.

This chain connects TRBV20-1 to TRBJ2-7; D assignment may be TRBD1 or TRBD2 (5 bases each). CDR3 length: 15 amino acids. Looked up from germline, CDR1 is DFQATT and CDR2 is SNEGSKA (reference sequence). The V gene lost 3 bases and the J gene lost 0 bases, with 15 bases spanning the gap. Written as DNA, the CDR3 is TGCAGTGCTAGCGGGACGCTTAGGAGCTCCTACGAGCAGTACTTC. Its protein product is CSASGTLRSSYEQYF.

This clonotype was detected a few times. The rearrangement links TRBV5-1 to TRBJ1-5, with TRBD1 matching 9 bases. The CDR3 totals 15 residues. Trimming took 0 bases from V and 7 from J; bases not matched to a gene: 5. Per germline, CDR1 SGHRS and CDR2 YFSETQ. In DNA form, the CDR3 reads TGCGCCAGCAGCTTGGGGGGACAGGGAGGCCAGCCCCAGCATTTT. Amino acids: CASSLGGQGGQPQHF. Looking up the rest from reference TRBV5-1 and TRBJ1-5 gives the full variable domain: KAGVTQTPRYLIKTRGQQVTLSCSPISGHRSVSWYQQTPGQGLQFLFEYFSETQRNKGNFPGRFSGRQFSNSRSEMNVSTLELGDSALYLCASSLGGQGGQPQHFGDGTRLSIL.

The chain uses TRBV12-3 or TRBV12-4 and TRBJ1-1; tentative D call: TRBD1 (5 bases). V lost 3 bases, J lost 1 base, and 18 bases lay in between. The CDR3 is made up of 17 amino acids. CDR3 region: CASSFPTGPRRNTEAFF. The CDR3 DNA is TGTGCCAGCAGTTTCCCAACGGGACCTAGGAGGAACACTGAAGCTTTCTTT.

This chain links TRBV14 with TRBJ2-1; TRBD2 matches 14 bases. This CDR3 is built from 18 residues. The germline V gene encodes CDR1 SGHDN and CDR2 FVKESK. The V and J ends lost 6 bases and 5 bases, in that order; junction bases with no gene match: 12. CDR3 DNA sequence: TGTGCCAGCAGTCCGCTAACCGGGACTAGCGGGAGAGACAATGAGCAGTTCTTC. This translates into CASSPLTGTSGRDNEQFF.

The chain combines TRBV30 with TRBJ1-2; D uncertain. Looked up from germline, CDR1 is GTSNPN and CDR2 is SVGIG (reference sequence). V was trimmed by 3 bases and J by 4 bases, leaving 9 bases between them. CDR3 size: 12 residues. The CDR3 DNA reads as TGTGCCTGGAGCCCTATGGGCTATGGCTACACCTTC. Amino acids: CAWSPMGYGYTF.

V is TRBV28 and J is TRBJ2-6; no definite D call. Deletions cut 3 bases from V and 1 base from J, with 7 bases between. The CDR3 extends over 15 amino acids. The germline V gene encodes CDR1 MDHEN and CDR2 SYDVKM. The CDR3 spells CASSFPGSGANVLTF. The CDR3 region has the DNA TGTGCCAGCAGTTTCCCCGGGTCTGGGGCCAACGTCCTGACTTTC.